The 30 T cell receptor beta chains below come from one sample, sequenced in a study of blood T cell repertoires in COVID-19. The assay was immunoSEQ multiplex PCR, and TCRdb's table has in-frame clones only and misses some. The repertoire holds 110,000 or so clones, with 71% as singletons. Sequencing input: peripheral blood. Every receptor here comes from a woman in her forties with acute or convalescent COVID-19.

This clone has a handful of counts. The chain combines TRBV15 with TRBJ2-7, with D perhaps matching TRBD1 (6 bases). Trimming took off 0 bases at V and 1 base at J, with 13 bases between the two ends. The length of the CDR3 is 16 residues. The germline V gene has CDR1 LNHNV and CDR2 YYDKDF (reference sequence). This chain's CDR3 is CATSREKAGDSYEQYF. DNA of the CDR3: TGTGCCACCAGCAGAGAGAAAGCAGGGGATTCCTACGAGCAGTACTTC.

This clone was seen only a few times. The rearrangement uses TRBV5-1 and TRBJ2-7; 8 bases fit TRBD1. V shed 3 bases, J shed 0 bases, and the junction held 2 bases outside the gene matches. Germline assignment: CDR1 SGHRS and CDR2 YFSETQ. This CDR3 has 14 residues. CDR3 sequence (DNA): TGCGCCAGCAGCTCGGACAGGGTCTCCTACGAGCAGTACTTC. Its protein product is CASSSDRVSYEQYF.

The genes are TRBV19 and TRBJ1-5; D gene uncertain. The CDR3 spans 18 residues. The ends were cut back, 5 bases at V and 5 bases at J, with 25 bases in the middle. Germline V gives CDR1 LNHDA, CDR2 SQIVND (reference sequence). The DNA of the CDR3 is TGTGCCAGTAGTTATAGCCGGGGTCGCGCGGCGGCGGATCAGCCCCAGCATTTT. This codes for CASSYSRGRAAADQPQHF.

V is TRBV5-6 and J is TRBJ1-5; TRBD1 agrees at 7 bases. In germline, CDR1 is SGHDT, CDR2 YYEEEE. The junction had 9 bases not matched to a gene; V was cut back by 3 bases and J by 9 bases. This CDR3 has 14 amino acids. This CDR3 is CASSSGRQGGPQHF. CDR3 bases: TGTGCCAGCAGCTCAGGACGACAGGGAGGGCCCCAGCATTTT.

This sequence joins TRBV5-1 and TRBJ2-2, with TRBD1 matching over 9 bases. The germline CDR1 and CDR2 sequences are SGHRS and YFSETQ. The CDR3 length is 16 residues. V lost 4 bases, J lost 2 bases, and 6 bases stayed unmatched. The CDR3 nucleotides are TGCGCCAGCAGCCTTTGGACAGGGGCCAACACCGGGGAGCTGTTTTTT. Its translation is CASSLWTGANTGELFF.

This clone was seen only a few times. The chain has TRBV20-1 and TRBJ1-5; TRBD1 aligns across 7 bases. The CDR3 runs to 13 residues. The V gene's germline CDR1 is DFQATT and CDR2 SNEGSKA (reference sequence). Trimming at V came to 4 bases and at J to 7 bases, leaving 7 bases not matched to a gene. The CDR3 DNA follows: TGCAGTGCTACTGACAGGGTCGGGCAGCCCCAGCATTTT. Its protein product is CSATDRVGQPQHF.

The chain uses TRBV23-1 and TRBJ2-1, with a possible D match to TRBD2 (6 bases). TRBV23-1 is an open reading frame whose function is uncertain. V gave up 3 bases and J gave up 0 bases, with 12 bases separating them. The CDR3 extends over 16 amino acids. The DNA for the CDR3 is TGCGCCAGCAGTCATGGGACTTACCGCTCCTACAATGAGCAGTTCTTC. Protein product: CASSHGTYRSYNEQFF.

The gene calls are TRBV7-2 and TRBJ2-3, with 9 bases identical to TRBD1. This CDR3 is 15 amino acids long. J gave up 3 bases and V 1 base, and 2 bases lay outside the gene matches. CDR1 SGHTA and CDR2 FQGNSA come from the germline V gene. CDR3 sequence (DNA): TGTGCCAGCAGCTTAGGGACAGGGGTTACAGATACGCAGTATTTT. This translates into CASSLGTGVTDTQYF.

V is TRBV4-1 and J is TRBJ2-5; 7 bases match TRBD1. J was trimmed by 4 bases and V by 4 bases; bases with no gene match: 6. The CDR3 covers 14 residues. In germline, CDR1 is MGHRA, CDR2 YSYEKL. The CDR3 is CASSRRQGGETQYF. In DNA, the CDR3 is TGCGCCAGCAGCCGACGACAGGGTGGAGAGACCCAGTACTTC.

This rearrangement joins TRBV5-5 to TRBJ2-3; 10 bases match TRBD1. This CDR3 comprises 16 residues. Trimming took 2 bases from V and 3 from J; bases not matched to a gene: 6. Germline CDR1 and CDR2: SGHKS and YYEKEE (reference sequence). CDR3 residues: CASSFKSGQGTDTQYF. DNA for the CDR3: TGTGCCAGCAGCTTTAAGTCGGGACAGGGGACAGATACGCAGTATTTT.

The chain employs TRBV21-1 and TRBJ2-7; TRBD1 is taken as the D call from the table, unchecked against the DNA. TRBV21-1 is termed a pseudogene. CDR3 length: 18 amino acids. Written as DNA, the CDR3 is TGTGCCAGCAGGCCGACCCACCTTATTGCAGGGTTTTCCTACGAGCAGTACTTC. Protein: CASRPTHLIAGFSYEQYF.

The rearrangement joins TRBV7-2 to TRBJ2-3; a possible D gene is TRBD2 (5 bases). Per germline, CDR1 SGHTA and CDR2 FQGNSA. This CDR3 contains 15 residues. Trimming removed 1 base at V and 5 bases at J, with 13 bases between. CDR3 protein: CASSLDGERKDTQYF. The CDR3 nucleotides read TGTGCCAGCAGCTTAGACGGGGAGCGGAAAGATACGCAGTATTTT.

This clone has more than one count but fewer than ten. V gene TRBV9 combines with J gene TRBJ2-5; 9 positions agree with TRBD1. Germline V CDR1 and CDR2: SGDLS, YYNGEE. V trimming: 5 bases; J trimming: 5 bases; junction bases outside the gene matches: 10. There are 15 residues in the CDR3. In DNA, the CDR3 is TGTGCCAGCAGTGGGACAGGGTTAATACAGGAGACCCAGTACTTC. Its translation is CASSGTGLIQETQYF.

This rearrangement joins TRBV11-2 to TRBJ2-1; D gene ambiguous. The CDR3 is 13 residues long. From germline, CDR1 is SGHAT and CDR2 FQNNGV. V lost 6 bases and J 6 bases, leaving 12 bases between the germline ends. DNA of the CDR3: TGTGCCAGCAGGGTGACAATTGGCAATGAGCAGTTCTTC. Translated, it gives CASRVTIGNEQFF.

The chain links TRBV29-1 to TRBJ1-4; 7 bases fit TRBD1. CDR1 and CDR2 from the germline V gene are SQVTM and ANQGSEA. This CDR3 has 12 residues. With V trimmed by 6 bases and J by 7 bases, 5 bases remained unmatched. The CDR3 DNA reads TGCAGCGTAGGGACAGCGGGTGAAAAACTGTTTTTT. Translating gives CSVGTAGEKLFF.

The chain uses TRBV18 and TRBJ1-2; the D gene is possibly TRBD1 (6 bases). The germline CDR1 and CDR2 sequences are KGHSH and LQKENI. V shed 2 bases and J shed 1 base, with 14 bases lying between them. The CDR3 totals 16 residues. This CDR3 is CASSPSGTPINYGYTF. The CDR3 coding sequence is TGTGCCAGCTCACCAAGCGGGACACCTATTAACTATGGCTACACCTTC. The full variable domain, rest sourced from reference TRBV18 and TRBJ1-2, is NAGVMQNPRHLVRRRGQEARLRCSPMKGHSHVYWYRQLPEEGLKFMVYLQKENIIDESGMPKERFSAEFPKEGPSILRIQQVVRGDSAAYFCASSPSGTPINYGYTFGSGTRLTVV.

This clone appeared a few times. The J gene is TRBJ1-6, the V gene TRBV3-1 (or the pseudogene TRBV3-2); D gene uncertain. The CDR3 extends over 13 amino acids. V was pared by 1 base and J by 6 bases, with 4 bases between. Germline CDR1 reads LGHDT; CDR2 reads YNNKEL (reference sequence). CDR3 region: CASSQGVNSPLHF. CDR3 nucleotides: TGTGCCAGCAGCCAAGGAGTTAATTCACCCCTCCACTTT.

A remark on this clone: Additional DNA sequences in this sample encode the identical CDR3. V usage is TRBV6-5 and J usage is TRBJ1-5, with 9 bases fitting TRBD1. The CDR3 is made up of 14 amino acids. The trim removed 6 bases at V and 4 bases at J, leaving 4 bases unmatched. Germline V CDR1 and CDR2: MNHEY, SVGAGI. CDR3 in DNA: TGTGCCAGCAGCTACGACAGGGGGAATCAGCCCCAGCATTTT. Translated: CASSYDRGNQPQHF.

This rearrangement joins TRBV30 to TRBJ2-2; D is possibly TRBD2 (5 bases). The CDR3 totals 16 residues. Trimming stripped 0 bases from V and 6 bases from J, with 17 bases between. Germline loops: CDR1 GTSNPN, CDR2 SVGIG (reference sequence). The CDR3 here is CAWSVRGFHKSGELFF. In DNA, the CDR3 is TGTGCCTGGAGTGTACGGGGATTTCATAAGTCCGGGGAGCTGTTTTTT.

The chain is built from TRBV28 and TRBJ1-6; 10 nucleotides align to TRBD1. J gave up 10 bases and V 2 bases, and 8 bases lay outside the gene matches. Germline CDR1 MDHEN, CDR2 SYDVKM. This CDR3 is built from 16 residues. The CDR3 loop is CASSLKTGGVRSPLHF. The CDR3 nucleotides read TGTGCCAGCAGTTTAAAGACAGGGGGCGTCCGATCACCCCTCCACTTT.

The rearrangement links TRBV27 to TRBJ1-2; the match to TRBD1 covers 8 bases. V was pared by 6 bases and J by 4 bases, with 13 bases of the junction left unmatched. Germline assignment: CDR1 MNHEY and CDR2 SMNVEV (reference sequence). The CDR3 runs 16 residues. Written as DNA, the CDR3 is TGTGCCAGCAGCTCCTGGGGACAGGAGATGGGCTATGGCTACACCTTC. This encodes CASSSWGQEMGYGYTF.

In this sample, this clone turned up a few times. The chain links TRBV5-5 to TRBJ1-1; no clear D. The V end lost 1 base, the J end lost 6 bases, and 10 bases lay between the germline ends. Germline assignment: CDR1 SGHKS and CDR2 YYEKEE (reference sequence). The CDR3 consists of 13 residues. The CDR3, as DNA: TGTGCCAGCAGCTTGAATAGACTTCCTGAAGCTTTCTTT. Translating gives CASSLNRLPEAFF.

The genes are TRBV9 and TRBJ2-3; no reliable D call. CDR1 is SGDLS and CDR2 is YYNGEE in the germline V gene. V was clipped by 0 bases and J by 2 bases, with 10 bases between them. The CDR3 has 15 amino acids. The CDR3, as DNA: TGTGCCAGCAGCGTAGACAACTACTTCACAGATACGCAGTATTTT. Translating it yields CASSVDNYFTDTQYF.

V gene TRBV6-6 combines with J gene TRBJ1-1, with D unclear. This CDR3 contains 12 residues. In germline, CDR1 is MNHNY, CDR2 SVGAGI (reference sequence). The V gene lost 5 bases and the J gene lost 1 base, with 5 bases spanning the gap. The DNA for the CDR3 is TGTGCCAGCAGTACTCCGAACACTGAAGCTTTCTTT. Amino acids: CASSTPNTEAFF.

This chain links TRBV7-6 with TRBJ2-5, with 11 nucleotides matching TRBD1. The V and J ends lost 6 bases and 5 bases, in that order; junction bases with no gene match: 8. Germline CDR1 and CDR2: SGHVS and FNYEAQ. The CDR3 is 15 residues long. CDR3 protein: CASSPPRDRGETQYF. CDR3 nucleotides: TGTGCCAGCAGTCCCCCCCGGGACAGGGGGGAGACCCAGTACTTC.

This clone appeared a single time. V usage is TRBV28 and J usage is TRBJ2-2, with a weak D call TRBD1 (7 bases). V was trimmed by 7 bases and J by 4 bases, leaving 19 bases between them. Germline CDR1 reads MDHEN; CDR2 reads SYDVKM. The CDR3 loop spans 16 amino acids. CDR3 DNA sequence: TGTGCCAGCAATACAGGAGGGGGCGCAGGCACCGGGGAGCTGTTTTTT. This translates into CASNTGGGAGTGELFF.

J is TRBJ2-1 and V is TRBV7-9; D is perhaps TRBD2 (7 bases). V lost 6 bases, J lost 10 bases, and 13 bases lay in between. The CDR3 consists of 12 residues. The germline V gene has CDR1 SEHNR and CDR2 FQNEAQ (reference sequence). The CDR3 DNA reads TGTGCCAGCAGGGGGGGGCGGCCCGAGCAGTTCTTC. Amino acids: CASRGGRPEQFF.

J is TRBJ1-5 and V is TRBV7-2, with TRBD1 matching 9 bases. The CDR3 length is 17 residues. With V trimmed by 5 bases and J by 7 bases, 15 bases remained unmatched. Germline lookup yields CDR1 SGHTA and CDR2 FQGNSA. CDR3 sequence reads: CASSGTGGWSPGQPQHF. The CDR3 nucleotides are TGTGCCAGCAGCGGTACAGGGGGCTGGTCCCCCGGACAGCCCCAGCATTTT. Full variable domain (rest looked up from reference TRBV7-2 and TRBJ1-5): GAGVSQSPSNKVTEKGKDVELRCDPISGHTALYWYRQSLGQGLEFLIYFQGNSAPDKSGLPSDRFSAERTGGSVSTLTIQRTQQEDSAVYLCASSGTGGWSPGQPQHFGDGTRLSIL.

V is TRBV6-4 and J is TRBJ1-4; 7 nucleotides agree with TRBD1. Germline CDR1 and CDR2: MRHNA and SNTAGT. The V segment lost 4 bases and the J segment 7 bases; nucleotides outside the gene matches: 9. The CDR3 runs to 15 residues. Here the CDR3 reads CASSGVTGPPEKLFF. The CDR3 DNA reads as TGTGCCAGCAGTGGGGTGACAGGGCCGCCTGAAAAACTGTTTTTT.

This clone came up many times. J is TRBJ2-2 and V is TRBV2, with D possibly being TRBD1 (6 bases). V was pared by 8 bases and J by 0 bases, with 13 bases between. Per germline, CDR1 SNHLY and CDR2 FYNNEI. The CDR3 consists of 15 residues. DNA for the CDR3: TGTGCCAGCGCCGGACAGAGCGCGAACACCGGGGAGCTGTTTTTT. Translated, it gives CASAGQSANTGELFF.